This record looks at one TCR beta chain sequence and its context. Antigen unknown. The table came from immunoSEQ multiplex PCR; TCRdb's copy has only in-frame clones and leaves some out. The table shows approximately 35,000 clones, with around 92% occurring only once. The entry originates in a study of chemoradiotherapy in HPV16-positive cancers. Over chemoradiotherapy, repertoires were sampled more than once. This CDR3 is 16 amino acids long. Trimming took off 6 bases at V and 5 bases at J, with 20 bases between the two ends. CDR1 is SGHRS, CDR2 YFSETQ, per germline. Study results and limitations: HPV-responsive T-cell expansion during chemoradiotherapy was linked to improved recurrence-free survival in HPV16-positive patients. Candidate HPV-specific clones and E7-related TCR motifs grew in tumor during treatment.

Sequences were derived from blood, sampled from a patient who underwent chemoradiotherapy. This chain joins TRBV5-1 and TRBJ2-2; possibly TRBD1 or TRBD2 for D (7 bases each). The TCR was taken from a human donor with HPV-associated anogenital cancer. CDR3 sequence: CASNRGGGGSTGELFF. CDR3 sequence (DNA): TGCGCCAGCAACCGAGGGGGCGGGGGTTCGACCGGGGAGCTGTTTTTT.